This T cell receptor beta chain was profiled in a study of blood T cells in healthy people across ages. Every sample had a minimum of 6 million PBMCs isolated. Primed by a sample-barcoded 5' primer and a J-beta primer mix, a second PCR proceeded for 7 to 11 cycles. Each cDNA molecule carried a tag from a template-switch adaptor that contained 12 random nucleotides. MiXCR, applied by TCRdb to the 5' RACE reads, yields one record per CDR3 protein. The sample carries about 780,000 distinct CDR3 sequences, about half recorded once. This clonotype was detected only a few times. Sequenced material: blood. This sequence originates from a man older than 75 in good health.

The CDR3 sequence is CASSLGAEQFF. The CDR3 nucleotides are TGTGCCAGCAGTTTAGGGGCAGAGCAGTTCTTC. The rearrangement joins TRBV27 to TRBJ2-1, with a tentative D call TRBD1 (5 bases). The CDR3 contains 11 residues. V shed 2 bases and J shed 10 bases, with 6 bases lying between them. Germline loops: CDR1 MNHEY, CDR2 SMNVEV (reference sequence).